This T cell receptor beta chain was identified in a study of blood T cell repertoires in COVID-19. Whole-study context: T cells, B-cell-depleted T cells, or PBMCs supplied cDNA or gDNA.

Using immunoSEQ multiplex PCR, the repertoire was profiled, and TCRdb retains in-frame clones only, with some absent. The sample lists tens of thousands of clones, approximately 90% occurring once. The J segment lost 5 bases and the V segment lost 5 bases, leaving 11 bases of the junction unmatched. From germline, CDR1 is SGHVS and CDR2 FQNEAQ. This CDR3 is 17 amino acids long. The Seattle site enrolled patients during active infection and followed them longitudinally. This clonotype was sampled from a woman in her fifties or sixties with COVID-19, enrolled during active disease. Sequenced material: peripheral blood. The chain uses TRBV7-8 and TRBJ2-1; 11 bases align to TRBD2. The CDR3 region is CASSHLIAGGINNEQFF. In DNA form, the CDR3 reads TGTGCCAGCAGCCACCTCATAGCGGGAGGGATTAACAATGAGCAGTTCTTC.